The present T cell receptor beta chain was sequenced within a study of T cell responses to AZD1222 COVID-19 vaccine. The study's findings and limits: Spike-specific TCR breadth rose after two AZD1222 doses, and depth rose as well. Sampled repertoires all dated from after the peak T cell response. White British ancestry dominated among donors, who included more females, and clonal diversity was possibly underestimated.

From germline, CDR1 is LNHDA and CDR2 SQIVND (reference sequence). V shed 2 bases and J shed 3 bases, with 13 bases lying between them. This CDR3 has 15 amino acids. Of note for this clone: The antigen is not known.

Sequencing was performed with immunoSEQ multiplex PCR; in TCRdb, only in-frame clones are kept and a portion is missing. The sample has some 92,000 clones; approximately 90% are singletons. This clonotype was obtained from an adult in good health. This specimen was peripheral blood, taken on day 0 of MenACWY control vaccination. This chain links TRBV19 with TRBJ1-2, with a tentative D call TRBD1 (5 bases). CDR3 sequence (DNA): TGTGCCAGTAGTATAAGGGCCAGGGAGGACTATGGCTACACCTTC. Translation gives CASSIRAREDYGYTF.